The rows below give T cell receptor beta chains drawn from one sample of a study of control samples from healthy donors and cancer patients. Profiled with immunoSEQ multiplex PCR; TCRdb holds only in-frame clones, not every one. In the table there are about 410,000 clones, roughly 90% of which are singletons. Sequenced sample: PBMCs. The receptors come from a man aged 40-50 years with head and neck cancer. CDR3s include the opening cysteine and the closing phenylalanine or tryptophan. The D gene is left open where the match is weak. For some rows the clone size is stated as once, few or many, or as a class when expanded; others skip it.

v_call,clone_size,d_call,j_call,cdr3_nt,cdr3_aa
TRBV19,NA,NA,TRBJ1-5,TGTGCCAGTAGTATCACGGCACGCGATCAGCCCCAGCATTTT,CASSITARDQPQHF
TRBV6-5,few,TRBD2,TRBJ2-7,TGTGCCTCCGGGGGGGCCAGGACATCCTACGAGCAGTACTTC,CASGGARTSYEQYF
TRBV29-1,NA,NA,TRBJ1-4,TGCAGCGCCGAAGGGTCCAGGGTGGGCGAAAAACTGTTTTTT,CSAEGSRVGEKLFF
TRBV29-1,NA,TRBD1,TRBJ1-2,TGCAGCGCCGACAGGGAGAACTATGGCTACACCTTC,CSADRENYGYTF
TRBV3-1/TRBV3-2,once,NA,TRBJ1-1,TGTGCCAGCAGCTACGGGACCTCCAACACTGAAGCTTTCTTT,CASSYGTSNTEAFF
TRBV4-1,NA,TRBD1,TRBJ1-4,TGCGCCAGCAGCCCAGAGACAGGGGGGTCTGAAAAACTGTTTTTT,CASSPETGGSEKLFF
TRBV29-1,NA,NA,TRBJ2-3,TGCAGCGTTGAGGGGGGACAAGTGGAGGGCCAGAGCACAGATACGCAGTATTTT,CSVEGGQVEGQSTDTQYF
TRBV14,NA,NA,TRBJ1-2,TGTGCCAGCAGCTACCGGGACAATTACTATGGCTACACCTTC,CASSYRDNYYGYTF
TRBV5-1,NA,NA,TRBJ2-1,TGCGCCAGCAGCTACTCCTACAATGAGCAGTTCTTC,CASSYSYNEQFF
TRBV27,once,NA,TRBJ1-1,TGTGCCAGCGGGGGTCTCAACACTGAAGCTTTCTTT,CASGGLNTEAFF
TRBV7-2,NA,TRBD1,TRBJ1-6,TGTGCCAGCAGCTTAGCCGGGACAGATAATTCACCCCTCCACTTT,CASSLAGTDNSPLHF
TRBV13,once,TRBD1,TRBJ2-7,TGTGCCAGCAGCTCCGGGACAGGGAGCCGATACGAGCAGTACTTC,CASSSGTGSRYEQYF
TRBV2,NA,TRBD1,TRBJ1-2,TGTGCCAGCAGTGACACAATACAGGGGGCGAATGGCTACACCTTC,CASSDTIQGANGYTF
TRBV28,NA,NA,TRBJ1-2,TGTGCCAGCAGTCCGGACAGCCACTATGGCTACACCTTC,CASSPDSHYGYTF
TRBV19,once,NA,TRBJ1-3,TGTGCCAGTAGTATATCCGGTGGAACAAACACCATATATTTT,CASSISGGTNTIYF
TRBV19,NA,NA,TRBJ2-2,TGTGCCAGTAGTATGGTCGCCGGGGGCCCCGGGGAGCTGTTTTTT,CASSMVAGGPGELFF
TRBV3-1/TRBV3-2,NA,NA,TRBJ2-5,TGTGCCAGCAGCCAAGCGGGCCGGGAGACCCAGTACTTC,CASSQAGRETQYF
TRBV6-2/TRBV6-3,NA,TRBD2,TRBJ2-2,TGTGCCAGCAGTTATGAAACTAGCGGGGTGGTGTTCGGGGAGCTGTTTTTT,CASSYETSGVVFGELFF
TRBV11-2,NA,NA,TRBJ2-1,TGTGCCAGCAGCTTAGTTGTCGGCGGGCGGCCCTCCTACAATGAGCAGTTCTTC,CASSLVVGGRPSYNEQFF
TRBV24-1,NA,TRBD1,TRBJ2-1,TGTGCCACCAGTGCCCCTGGGGGACAGGGTTTCGATGAGCAGTTCTTC,CATSAPGGQGFDEQFF
TRBV28,NA,NA,TRBJ2-1,TGTGCCAGCACCTACCCGGGGGGCCCCCGTTACAATGAGCAGTTCTTC,CASTYPGGPRYNEQFF
TRBV9,NA,TRBD1,TRBJ1-1,TGTGCCAGCAGCGGAAGGACCAGGGGGCCGGACACTGAAGCTTTCTTT,CASSGRTRGPDTEAFF
TRBV27,few,NA,TRBJ1-4,TGTGCCAGCTCAAGGGGGAGGGGTGAAAAACTGTTTTTT,CASSRGRGEKLFF
TRBV7-9,NA,NA,TRBJ1-2,TGTGCCAGCAGGTCCGCAATCAGGGAGTCTAACTATGGCTACACCTTC,CASRSAIRESNYGYTF
TRBV28,NA,NA,TRBJ1-1,TGTGCCAGCAGGCCGAGGACAGCTAACACTGAAGCTTTCTTT,CASRPRTANTEAFF
TRBV18,NA,NA,TRBJ2-1,TGTGCCAGCTCATCGCGGGAAGGGAAGGGTGAGCAGTTCTTC,CASSSREGKGEQFF
TRBV12-3/TRBV12-4,NA,NA,TRBJ1-2,TGTGCCAGCAGGAACCAACCCAGAGGCGGCTACACCTTC,CASRNQPRGGYTF
TRBV7-3,NA,NA,TRBJ1-3,TGTGCCAGCAGCCGGTCGATTGGGACTGGAAACACCATATATTTT,CASSRSIGTGNTIYF
TRBV2,few,TRBD1,TRBJ1-5,TGTGCCAGCAGTTCTCCAGGACAGGTTGGTCAGCCCCAGCATTTT,CASSSPGQVGQPQHF
TRBV12-5,NA,NA,TRBJ2-3,TGTGCTAGTGGTTTGGGGTGGGCGGCAGATACGCAGTATTTT,CASGLGWAADTQYF
TRBV30,NA,NA,TRBJ1-6,TGTGCCTGGAGTGTGACGAGTTCACCCCTCCACTTT,CAWSVTSSPLHF
TRBV7-9,NA,TRBD2,TRBJ2-7,TGTGCCAGCAGCCCTCCCCGGCGGGAGGCCTACGAGCAGTACTTC,CASSPPRREAYEQYF
TRBV7-9,NA,NA,TRBJ1-4,TGTGCCAGCAGCGGGGCCGACAGGAGGGTTAATGAAAAACTGTTTTTT,CASSGADRRVNEKLFF
TRBV28,NA,NA,TRBJ2-7,TGTGCCACCCAACTGGCGGGAAACTACGAGCAGTACTTC,CATQLAGNYEQYF
TRBV24-1,NA,NA,TRBJ2-3,TGTGCCACCAGTGATTTGGCCCAAAGCACAGATACGCAGTATTTT,CATSDLAQSTDTQYF
TRBV3-1/TRBV3-2,NA,NA,TRBJ1-1,TGTGCCAGCAGCCGACGGACGGCGAACACTGAAGCTTTCTTT,CASSRRTANTEAFF
TRBV27,once,NA,TRBJ1-1,TGTGCCAGCAGCCTTAATCGCGTGAACACTGAAGCTTTCTTT,CASSLNRVNTEAFF
TRBV18,NA,TRBD1,TRBJ2-1,TGTGCCAGCTCCTCGGGACAGGGGCTGGGTGAGCAGTTCTTC,CASSSGQGLGEQFF
TRBV7-8,once,NA,TRBJ1-1,TGTGCCAGCAGCTTACGGGACGGCACCAATGAAGCTTTCTTT,CASSLRDGTNEAFF
TRBV19,NA,TRBD1,TRBJ1-5,TGTGCCAGTAGTGCACAGGGGGCACGGAATCAGCCCCAGCATTTT,CASSAQGARNQPQHF
TRBV6-5,NA,NA,TRBJ2-3,TGTGCCAGCAGTACCGGGGGCGGCACAGATACGCAGTATTTT,CASSTGGGTDTQYF
TRBV13,NA,TRBD1,TRBJ2-1,TGTGCCAGCAGCTTTCGGACAGGGAGGAATGAGCAGTTCTTC,CASSFRTGRNEQFF
TRBV15,NA,TRBD2,TRBJ2-3,TGTGCCACCAGCAGAGCCCTAGCGGGCCGCACAGATACGCAGTATTTT,CATSRALAGRTDTQYF
TRBV24-1,NA,NA,TRBJ2-2,TGTGCCACCAGTGGGGGAAGGGACACCGGGGAGCTGTTTTTT,CATSGGRDTGELFF
TRBV2,NA,TRBD1,TRBJ1-4,TGTGCCAGCAAGATCCGGGACAGGGGTGAAAAACTGTTTTTT,CASKIRDRGEKLFF
TRBV4-3,NA,TRBD1,TRBJ2-2,TGCGCCAGCAGCCTTGGGACAGCGAACACCGGGGAGCTGTTTTTT,CASSLGTANTGELFF
TRBV25-1,NA,NA,TRBJ1-1,TGTGCCAGCAGTGCTAGGGACACCACTGAAGCTTTCTTT,CASSARDTTEAFF
TRBV27,NA,NA,TRBJ1-6,TGTGCCAGCAGTTTTAGCTCCTATAATTCACCCCTCCACTTT,CASSFSSYNSPLHF
TRBV6-5,NA,TRBD1,TRBJ1-1,TGTGCCACCTCCCGGGACAGGGTAGGGGTCACTGAAGCTTTCTTT,CATSRDRVGVTEAFF
TRBV7-9,once,NA,TRBJ2-2,TGTGCCAGCAGCTTAGGTAGCCCGGACACCGGGGAGCTGTTTTTT,CASSLGSPDTGELFF